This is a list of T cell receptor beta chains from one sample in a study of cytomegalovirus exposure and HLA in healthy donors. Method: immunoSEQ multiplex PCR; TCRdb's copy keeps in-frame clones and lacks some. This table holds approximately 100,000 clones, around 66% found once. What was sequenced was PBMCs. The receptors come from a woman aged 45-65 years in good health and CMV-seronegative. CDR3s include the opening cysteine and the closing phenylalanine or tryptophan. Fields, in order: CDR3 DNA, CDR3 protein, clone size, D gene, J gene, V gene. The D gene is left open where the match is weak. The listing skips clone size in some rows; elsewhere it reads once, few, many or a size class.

cdr3_nt: TGTGCCAGCAGTTTGGGGGGACAGGACCCCTACGAGCAGTACTTC; cdr3_aa: CASSLGGQDPYEQYF; clone_size: -; d_call: TRBD1; j_call: TRBJ2-7; v_call: TRBV6-5
cdr3_nt: TGTGCCAGCAGCTTATCGGACAGGGAGGCTAACTATGGCTACACCTTC; cdr3_aa: CASSLSDREANYGYTF; clone_size: -; d_call: TRBD1; j_call: TRBJ1-2; v_call: TRBV7-6
cdr3_nt: TGTGCCAGCAGTGAGCAGGGAAATCAGCCCCAGCATTTT; cdr3_aa: CASSEQGNQPQHF; clone_size: -; d_call: -; j_call: TRBJ1-5; v_call: TRBV2
cdr3_nt: TGTGCCAGCAGTTTGGCAAGGAACACTGAAGCTTTCTTT; cdr3_aa: CASSLARNTEAFF; clone_size: few; d_call: -; j_call: TRBJ1-1; v_call: TRBV28
cdr3_nt: TGTGCCAGCAGCTCGACAGGTTCCTACGAGCAGTACTTC; cdr3_aa: CASSSTGSYEQYF; clone_size: -; d_call: -; j_call: TRBJ2-7; v_call: TRBV7-9
cdr3_nt: TGCGCCAGCAGTGAGACGGGGGGACGGCCGTCCGGAGAAAAACTGTTTTTT; cdr3_aa: CASSETGGRPSGEKLFF; clone_size: -; d_call: -; j_call: TRBJ1-4; v_call: TRBV10-2
cdr3_nt: TGTGCCAGCAGCTTTACTCGGGTCAGCACAGATACGCAGTATTTT; cdr3_aa: CASSFTRVSTDTQYF; clone_size: -; d_call: -; j_call: TRBJ2-3; v_call: TRBV11-2
cdr3_nt: TGTGCCAGCTCACCGGGGGCAGGACTCTACGAGCAGTACTTC; cdr3_aa: CASSPGAGLYEQYF; clone_size: -; d_call: -; j_call: TRBJ2-7; v_call: TRBV18
cdr3_nt: TGCGCCAGCAGCCACTACAGTATTAATCAGCCCCAGCATTTT; cdr3_aa: CASSHYSINQPQHF; clone_size: -; d_call: -; j_call: TRBJ1-5; v_call: TRBV4-1
cdr3_nt: TGCAGCGTTGAACAAACCGGACATAAAGCTTTCTTT; cdr3_aa: CSVEQTGHKAFF; clone_size: -; d_call: -; j_call: TRBJ1-1; v_call: TRBV29-1
cdr3_nt: TGTGCCAGTAGTATTGCGGGGGCTCACACCGGGGAGCTGTTTTTT; cdr3_aa: CASSIAGAHTGELFF; clone_size: -; d_call: -; j_call: TRBJ2-2; v_call: TRBV19
cdr3_nt: TGTGCCAGCAGCTTAGGACTAGCTGCAGAGACCCAGTACTTC; cdr3_aa: CASSLGLAAETQYF; clone_size: -; d_call: TRBD2; j_call: TRBJ2-5; v_call: TRBV7-2
cdr3_nt: TGTGCCAGTAGTACGAGTGTTAACAATGAGCAGTTCTTC; cdr3_aa: CASSTSVNNEQFF; clone_size: -; d_call: -; j_call: TRBJ2-1; v_call: TRBV19
cdr3_nt: TGCGCCAGCAGCCGCCCCCGGACAGGGGTTTCTGGGGCCAACGTCCTGACTTTC; cdr3_aa: CASSRPRTGVSGANVLTF; clone_size: -; d_call: TRBD1; j_call: TRBJ2-6; v_call: TRBV4-1
cdr3_nt: TGTGCCAGCAGTACAGGGGGCGCAGCGGATACGCAGTATTTT; cdr3_aa: CASSTGGAADTQYF; clone_size: -; d_call: TRBD1; j_call: TRBJ2-3; v_call: TRBV25-1
cdr3_nt: TGTGCCTGGAGACAGAACACTGAAGCTTTCTTT; cdr3_aa: CAWRQNTEAFF; clone_size: few; d_call: -; j_call: TRBJ1-1; v_call: TRBV30
cdr3_nt: TGCAGTACAGGGCAGGGGTCGGGGAACACTGAAGCTTTCTTT; cdr3_aa: CSTGQGSGNTEAFF; clone_size: few; d_call: -; j_call: TRBJ1-1; v_call: TRBV29-1
cdr3_nt: TGTGCCAGCAGCCAAGGGCCCAGCGGACAAGAGACCCAGTACTTC; cdr3_aa: CASSQGPSGQETQYF; clone_size: -; d_call: -; j_call: TRBJ2-5; v_call: TRBV4-2